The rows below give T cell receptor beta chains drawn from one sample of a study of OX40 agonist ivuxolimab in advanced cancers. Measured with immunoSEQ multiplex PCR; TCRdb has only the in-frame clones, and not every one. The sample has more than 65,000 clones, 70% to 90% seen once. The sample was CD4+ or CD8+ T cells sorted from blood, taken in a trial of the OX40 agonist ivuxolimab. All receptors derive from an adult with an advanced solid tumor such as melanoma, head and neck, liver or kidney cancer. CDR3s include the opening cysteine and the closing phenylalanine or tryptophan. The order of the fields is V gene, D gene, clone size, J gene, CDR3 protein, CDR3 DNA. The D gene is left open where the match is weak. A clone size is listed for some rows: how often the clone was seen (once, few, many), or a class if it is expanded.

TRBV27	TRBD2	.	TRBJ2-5	CASRPASGGEAQYF	TGTGCCAGCAGGCCGGCTAGCGGGGGGGAGGCCCAGTACTTC
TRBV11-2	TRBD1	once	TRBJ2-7	CASSSLRGQGPYEQYF	TGTGCCAGCAGCTCGTTGAGGGGACAGGGTCCCTACGAGCAGTACTTC
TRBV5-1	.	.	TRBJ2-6	CASSFAGGVSGANVLTF	TGCGCCAGCAGCTTCGCCGGAGGAGTGTCTGGGGCCAACGTCCTGACTTTC
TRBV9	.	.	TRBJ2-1	CASSVTLDSYNEQFF	TGTGCCAGCAGCGTAACACTAGACTCGTACAATGAGCAGTTCTTC
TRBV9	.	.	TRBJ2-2	CASSVASFANTGELFF	TGTGCCAGCAGCGTGGCATCGTTCGCGAACACCGGGGAGCTGTTTTTT
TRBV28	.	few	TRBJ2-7	CASSFTGRGRYF	TGTGCCAGCAGTTTTACGGGAAGAGGCCGGTACTTC
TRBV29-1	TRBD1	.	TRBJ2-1	CSVMGQSINEQFF	TGCAGCGTGATGGGACAGAGTATCAATGAGCAGTTCTTC
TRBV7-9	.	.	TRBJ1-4	CASSLSARGEKLFF	TGTGCCAGCAGCTTATCTGCCCGAGGGGAAAAACTGTTTTTT
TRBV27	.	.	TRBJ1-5	CASSLIPGEGQPQHF	TGTGCCAGCAGTTTAATCCCAGGGGAAGGTCAGCCCCAGCATTTT
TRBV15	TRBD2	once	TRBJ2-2	CATSVLGLAGFTGELFF	TGTGCCACCAGCGTCCTGGGACTAGCGGGGTTTACCGGGGAGCTGTTTTTT
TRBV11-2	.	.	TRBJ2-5	CASSLERGGETQYF	TGTGCCAGCAGCTTAGAGAGGGGCGGGGAGACCCAGTACTTC
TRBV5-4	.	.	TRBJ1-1	CASSLVGRGDTEAFF	TGTGCCAGCAGCTTGGTAGGGCGTGGGGACACTGAAGCTTTCTTT
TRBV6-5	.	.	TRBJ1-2	CASSYTGTRGYTF	TGTGCCAGCAGTTACACCGGGACACGAGGCTACACCTTC
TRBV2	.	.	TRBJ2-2	CASKGIGTGELFF	TGTGCCAGCAAAGGTATAGGGACCGGGGAGCTGTTTTTT
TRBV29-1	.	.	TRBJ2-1	CSLAGRPSYNEQFF	TGCAGCCTGGCAGGACGTCCCTCCTACAATGAGCAGTTCTTC
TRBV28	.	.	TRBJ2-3	CASRPEQGSGTDTQYF	TGTGCCAGCAGACCCGAACAGGGCTCCGGAACAGATACGCAGTATTTT
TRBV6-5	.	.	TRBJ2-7	CASSPVELRAYEQYF	TGTGCCAGCAGCCCCGTAGAGCTGAGGGCCTACGAGCAGTACTTC
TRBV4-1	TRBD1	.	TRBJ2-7	CASSRTTGFDTYEQYF	TGCGCCAGCAGCCGCACGACAGGGTTCGATACTTACGAGCAGTACTTC
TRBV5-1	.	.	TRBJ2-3	CASSLGTGTDTQYF	TGCGCCAGCAGCTTGGGGACAGGCACAGATACGCAGTATTTT
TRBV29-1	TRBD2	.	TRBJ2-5	CSVLLLAGKETQYF	TGCAGCGTCCTTCTACTAGCGGGGAAAGAGACCCAGTACTTC
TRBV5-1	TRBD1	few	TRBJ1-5	CASSPGQGALGQPQHF	TGCGCCAGCAGTCCCGGACAGGGGGCTTTGGGTCAGCCCCAGCATTTT
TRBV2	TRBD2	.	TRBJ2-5	CASSLAGKETQYF	TGTGCCAGCAGTTTAGCGGGGAAAGAGACCCAGTACTTC
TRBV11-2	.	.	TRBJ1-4	CASSPSGVELGKLFF	TGTGCCAGCAGCCCCTCGGGAGTCGAGCTGGGGAAACTGTTTTTT
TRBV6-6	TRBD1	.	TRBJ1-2	CASSYLVDRGSGYTF	TGTGCCAGCAGTTACCTTGTCGACAGGGGAAGTGGCTACACCTTC
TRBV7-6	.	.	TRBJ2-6	CASSPQGSGANVLTF	TGTGCCAGCAGCCCCCAGGGATCTGGGGCCAACGTCCTGACTTTC
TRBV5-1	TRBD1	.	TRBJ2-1	CASSRTGGQAEQFF	TGCGCCAGCAGCCGAACAGGGGGGCAGGCTGAGCAGTTCTTC
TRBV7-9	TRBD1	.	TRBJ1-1	CASSERQGSDTEAFF	TGTGCCAGCAGCGAACGACAGGGAAGTGATACTGAAGCTTTCTTT
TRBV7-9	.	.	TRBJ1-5	CASSLTDNQPQHF	TGTGCCAGCAGCTTAACAGACAATCAGCCCCAGCATTTT
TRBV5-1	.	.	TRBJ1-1	CASSLEGRSTEAFF	TGCGCCAGCAGCTTGGAAGGACGGTCCACTGAAGCTTTCTTT
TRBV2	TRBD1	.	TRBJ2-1	CASKTGARYEQFF	TGTGCCAGTAAAACAGGGGCACGGTATGAGCAGTTCTTC
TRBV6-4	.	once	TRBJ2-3	CASSVQASPTDTQYF	TGTGCCAGCAGTGTCCAGGCTAGCCCGACAGATACGCAGTATTTT
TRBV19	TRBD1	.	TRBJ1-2	CASSQGGYGYTF	TGTGCCAGTTCACAGGGGGGATATGGCTACACCTTC
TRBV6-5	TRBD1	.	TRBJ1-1	CASRLTGSAEAFF	TGTGCCAGCAGGCTGACAGGGAGTGCTGAAGCTTTCTTT
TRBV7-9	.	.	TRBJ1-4	CASSLAGQEKLFF	TGTGCCAGCAGCTTAGCCGGGCAGGAAAAACTGTTTTTT
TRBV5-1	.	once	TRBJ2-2	CASSLRQINTGELFF	TGCGCCAGCAGCTTGCGGCAGATCAACACCGGGGAGCTGTTTTTT
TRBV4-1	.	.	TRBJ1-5	CASSQDHTTSNQPQHF	TGCGCCAGCAGCCAAGACCACACTACTAGCAATCAGCCCCAGCATTTT
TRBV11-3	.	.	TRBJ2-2	CASSPFGGTSRELFF	TGTGCCAGCAGCCCTTTCGGGGGTACCTCCCGGGAGCTGTTTTTT
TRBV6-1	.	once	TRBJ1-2	CASSEAVTYGYTF	TGTGCCAGCAGTGAAGCAGTAACCTATGGCTACACCTTC
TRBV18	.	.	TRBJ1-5	CASSQELNQPQHF	TGTGCCAGCTCACAGGAACTCAATCAGCCCCAGCATTTT
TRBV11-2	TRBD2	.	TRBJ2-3	CASSVAGGGPHF	TGTGCCAGCAGTGTAGCGGGGGGCGGGCCGCATTTT
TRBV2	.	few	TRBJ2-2	CASSSDTGELFF	TGTGCCAGCAGTTCAGACACCGGGGAGCTGTTTTTT
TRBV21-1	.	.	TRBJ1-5	CASTRVRNQPQHF	TGTGCCAGCACTCGAGTTCGCAATCAGCCCCAGCATTTT
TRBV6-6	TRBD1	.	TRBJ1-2	CASTQGQGSLGYTF	TGTGCCAGCACCCAGGGACAGGGAAGTTTGGGCTACACCTTC